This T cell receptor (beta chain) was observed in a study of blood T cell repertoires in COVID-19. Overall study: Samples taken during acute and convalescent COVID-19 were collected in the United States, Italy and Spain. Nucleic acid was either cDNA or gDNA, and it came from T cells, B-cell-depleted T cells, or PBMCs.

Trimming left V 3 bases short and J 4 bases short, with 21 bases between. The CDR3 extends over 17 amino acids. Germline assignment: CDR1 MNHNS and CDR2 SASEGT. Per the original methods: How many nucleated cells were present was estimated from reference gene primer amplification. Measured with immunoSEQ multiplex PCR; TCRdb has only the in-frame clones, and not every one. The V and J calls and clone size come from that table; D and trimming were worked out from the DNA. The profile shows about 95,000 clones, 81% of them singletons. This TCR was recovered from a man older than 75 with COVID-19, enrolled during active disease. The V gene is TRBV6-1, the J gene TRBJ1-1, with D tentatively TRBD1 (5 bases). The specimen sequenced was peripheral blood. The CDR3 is CASSDSLGQGLLTEAFF. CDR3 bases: TGTGCCAGCAGTGATTCCCTCGGGCAGGGCCTTCTCACTGAAGCTTTCTTT.